This paragraph reports one TCR beta chain. What it binds is not known. These data belong to a study of cytomegalovirus exposure and HLA in healthy donors. General study results and limits: Highly shared sequence variants in one cluster were likely a sequencing artifact. By a later analysis, the bulk of CMV-associated TCR beta chains appeared HLA-restricted. Researchers reported in a later analysis that a missense DCLRE1C variant was tied to TCR beta V- and J-gene trimming.

PCR primers comprised 60 Vbeta and 13 Jbeta primers. As processed by the authors: Later reanalysis found 75 million to 100 million unique TCR beta chains, about 11 million of them shared. This table comes from immunoSEQ multiplex PCR, and its TCRdb copy is limited to in-frame clones, with some not included. That table supplies the V and J calls and clone size; D and trimming were determined from the DNA. The sample yields fewer than 200,000 clones, about four fifths seen once. This CDR3 spans 15 amino acids. The germline V gene has CDR1 SGHVS and CDR2 FNYEAQ. V usage is TRBV7-6 and J usage is TRBJ2-5, with 8 bases lining up with TRBD1. The J call may be mistaken, given a closer DNA end match to TRBJ2-7. This TCR was sampled from a woman under 30 in good health and CMV-seronegative. Sequencing was done on a sample of PBMCs. CDR3 DNA sequence: TGTGCCAGCAGCCCAGGGCAGGGGGCCCCCTACGAGCAGTACTTC. Encoded protein: CASSPGQGAPYEQYF.